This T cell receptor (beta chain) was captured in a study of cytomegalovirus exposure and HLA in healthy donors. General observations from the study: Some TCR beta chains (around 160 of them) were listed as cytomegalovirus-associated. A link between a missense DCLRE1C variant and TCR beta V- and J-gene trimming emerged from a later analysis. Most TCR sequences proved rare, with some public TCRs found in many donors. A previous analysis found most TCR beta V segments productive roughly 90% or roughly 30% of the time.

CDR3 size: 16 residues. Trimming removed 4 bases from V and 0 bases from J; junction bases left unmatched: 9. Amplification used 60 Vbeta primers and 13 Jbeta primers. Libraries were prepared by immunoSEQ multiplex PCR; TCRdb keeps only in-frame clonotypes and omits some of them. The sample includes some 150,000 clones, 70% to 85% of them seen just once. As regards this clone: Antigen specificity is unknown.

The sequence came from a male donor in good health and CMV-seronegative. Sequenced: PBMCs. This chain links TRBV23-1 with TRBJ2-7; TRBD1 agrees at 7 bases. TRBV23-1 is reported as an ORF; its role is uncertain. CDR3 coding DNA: TGCGCCAGCAGTCCTCCGGGACAGCAACACTCCTACGAGCAGTACTTC. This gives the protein CASSPPGQQHSYEQYF.